The sequence of this TCR beta chain was determined in a study of pediatric ulcerative colitis. Overall study results and limits: Substantially fewer templates came from a couple of patients' blood samples. A couple of rectal clonotypes were found only in ulcerative colitis patients, all of them. Blood-rectal clonal overlap within each person was significantly higher in ulcerative colitis patients than controls.

About this clone: Its antigen is not known.

Up to 500,000 reads were sequenced per sample. Sequenced by immunoSEQ multiplex PCR; TCRdb stores in-frame clones only, minus some. The sample has roughly 70,000 clones; roughly nine tenths are singletons. CDR3 length: 17 residues. CDR1 SGHVS and CDR2 FQNEAQ come from the germline V gene. With 4 bases clipped from V and 4 bases from J, the junction kept 11 bases outside the gene matches. The sequence derives from a boy between 10 and 17 years old with severe ulcerative colitis. V is TRBV7-8 and J is TRBJ2-3; TRBD2 matches 10 bases. The sample was blood. CDR3 in DNA: TGTGCCAGCAGCTCTCCAGGAGCGGGAGGGCCCTCAGATACGCAGTATTTT. Translation gives CASSSPGAGGPSDTQYF.